This T cell receptor beta chain derives from a study of blood T cells in healthy people across ages. General study points: When set beside aged donors, long-lived donors presented more naive CD4+ cells and higher diversity.

This clonotype was detected only a few times. Antigen: not known. A second about 6 to 12 cycle PCR used barcoded and J-beta primers. All samples gave at least 2.5 million CDR3-containing paired-end reads. TCRdb reprocessed the 5' RACE reads with MiXCR, giving one entry per CDR3 protein. This table has 1,500,000 or so distinct CDR3 sequences, 42% appearing once. This CDR3 region has 16 residues. Germline CDR1 and CDR2: KGHDR and SFDVKD. Trimming took 3 bases from V and 0 from J; bases not matched to a gene: 3. Sequenced material: blood. This sequence joins TRBV24-1 and TRBJ2-1; 8 nucleotides line up with TRBD1. This clonotype was sampled from a woman under 30 in good health. CDR3 coding DNA: TGTGCCACCAGTGATCCGGGACAGGACTCCTACAATGAGCAGTTCTTC. It specifies CATSDPGQDSYNEQFF.